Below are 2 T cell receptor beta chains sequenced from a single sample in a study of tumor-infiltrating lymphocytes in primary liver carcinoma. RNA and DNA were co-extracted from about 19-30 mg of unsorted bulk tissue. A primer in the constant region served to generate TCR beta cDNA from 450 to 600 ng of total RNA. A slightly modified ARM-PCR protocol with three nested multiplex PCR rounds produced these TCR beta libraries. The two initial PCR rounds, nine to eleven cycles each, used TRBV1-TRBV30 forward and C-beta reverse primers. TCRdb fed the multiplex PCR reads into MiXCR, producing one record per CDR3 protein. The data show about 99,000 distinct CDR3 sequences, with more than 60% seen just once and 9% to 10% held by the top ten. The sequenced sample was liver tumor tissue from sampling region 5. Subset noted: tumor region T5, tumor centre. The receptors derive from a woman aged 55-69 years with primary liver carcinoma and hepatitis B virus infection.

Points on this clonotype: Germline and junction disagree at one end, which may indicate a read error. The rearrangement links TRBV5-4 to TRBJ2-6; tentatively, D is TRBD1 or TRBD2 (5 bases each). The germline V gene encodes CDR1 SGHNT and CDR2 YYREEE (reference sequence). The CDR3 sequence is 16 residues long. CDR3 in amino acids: CTSNSGTGRGANVLTF. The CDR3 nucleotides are TGTACCAGCAACTCTGGGACCGGGCGTGGGGCCAACGTCCTGACTTTC.

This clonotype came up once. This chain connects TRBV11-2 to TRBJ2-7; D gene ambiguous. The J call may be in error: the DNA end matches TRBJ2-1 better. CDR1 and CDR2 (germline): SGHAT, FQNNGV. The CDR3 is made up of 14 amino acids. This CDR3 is CASSLTDGAYEQFF. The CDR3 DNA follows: TGTGCCAGCAGCTTAACCGACGGAGCCTACGAGCAGTTCTTC.